This is a list of T cell receptor beta chains from one sample in a study of cytomegalovirus exposure and HLA in healthy donors. Sequenced by immunoSEQ multiplex PCR; TCRdb stores in-frame clones only, minus some. The sample records fewer than 200,000 clones, 65% to 85% being singletons. The sample taken for sequencing was PBMCs. The receptors stem from a woman in her 50s in good health and CMV-seropositive. The CDR3 runs from the conserved cysteine through the conserved F or W. Each record gives: CDR3 length, J gene, clone size, D gene, V gene, CDR3 protein, CDR3 DNA. The D gene is left open where the match is weak. Part of the rows lack a size; the others show once, few, many or a class for expanded clones.

>13|TRBJ2-5|once|NA|TRBV5-4
CASSPDFQETQYF
TGTGCCAGCAGCCCGGACTTCCAAGAGACCCAGTACTTC
>16|TRBJ2-1|NA|NA|TRBV15
CATSGQEHSSYNEQFF
TGTGCCACCAGCGGTCAGGAACACAGCTCCTACAATGAGCAGTTCTTC
>13|TRBJ1-2|NA|TRBD1|TRBV7-2
CASSRDRNYGYTF
TGTGCCAGCAGCCGGGACAGGAACTATGGCTACACCTTC
>15|TRBJ2-7|NA|NA|TRBV27
CASRPNVGSSYEQYF
TGTGCCAGCAGACCTAACGTGGGGAGCTCCTACGAGCAGTACTTC
>17|TRBJ1-2|NA|TRBD1|TRBV18
CASSPTTGTGGNYGYTF
TGTGCCAGCTCACCAACGACCGGGACAGGGGGGAATTATGGCTACACCTTC
>16|TRBJ1-5|NA|TRBD1|TRBV7-9
CSSSLKATGGGQPQHF
TGTTCCAGCAGCTTAAAAGCGACAGGGGGTGGTCAGCCCCAGCATTTT
>14|TRBJ2-1|NA|NA|TRBV5-1
CASSLGTAYNEQFF
TGCGCCAGCAGCTTGGGGACAGCCTACAATGAGCAGTTCTTC
>17|TRBJ2-2|NA|NA|TRBV4-2
CASSQDRGTTGTGELFF
TGTGCCAGCAGCCAAGATAGGGGGACAACGGGCACCGGGGAGCTGTTTTTT
>15|TRBJ2-7|NA|TRBD2|TRBV18
CASSPRLAGAYEQYF
TGTGCCAGCTCACCTCGGCTAGCGGGTGCCTACGAGCAGTACTTC
>17|TRBJ2-3|NA|TRBD2|TRBV29-1
CSVATSGRVGGTDTQYF
TGCAGCGTTGCGACTAGCGGGCGGGTGGGGGGCACAGATACGCAGTATTTT
>15|TRBJ2-3|few|TRBD1|TRBV5-1
CASSPGTASSGTQYF
TGCGCCAGCAGCCCCGGGACAGCGTCGTCAGGTACGCAGTATTTT
>15|TRBJ1-3|NA|TRBD1|TRBV5-1
CASSLQGVRGNTIYF
TGCGCCAGCAGCCTACAGGGGGTTCGTGGAAACACCATATATTTT
>12|TRBJ1-1|few|TRBD1|TRBV7-6
CASSSGGGEAFF
TGTGCCAGCAGCTCAGGGGGCGGTGAAGCTTTCTTT
>15|TRBJ2-1|NA|NA|TRBV11-2
CASSLLQHSYNEQFF
TGTGCCAGCAGCTTATTACAGCACTCCTACAATGAGCAGTTCTTC
>15|TRBJ2-3|NA|TRBD2|TRBV11-2
CASSFLAGGVGEQYF
TGTGCCAGCAGCTTCCTAGCGGGCGGGGTGGGTGAGCAGTATTTT
>16|TRBJ2-3|NA|NA|TRBV12-5
CASGFGSAGRTDTQYF
TGTGCTAGTGGTTTTGGGTCCGCGGGGCGCACAGATACGCAGTATTTT
>15|TRBJ1-6|few|NA|TRBV11-2
CASSFQKTVGTPLHF
TGTGCCAGCAGCTTCCAGAAGACAGTCGGTACACCCCTCCACTTT
>15|TRBJ2-3|NA|TRBD1|TRBV12-5
CASGRNRGSTDTQYF
TGTGCTAGTGGTCGAAACAGGGGAAGCACAGATACGCAGTATTTT
>15|TRBJ2-3|NA|NA|TRBV5-4
CASSLPAGATDTQYF
TGTGCCAGCAGCTTGCCGGCGGGGGCGACAGATACGCAGTATTTT
>13|TRBJ1-2|NA|NA|TRBV19
CASSIRGNYGYTF
TGTGCCAGTAGTATACGGGGTAACTATGGCTACACCTTC
>14|TRBJ1-2|NA|NA|TRBV19
CASIRKGGNYGYTF
TGTGCCAGTATCCGCAAAGGGGGAAACTATGGCTACACCTTC
>12|TRBJ2-2|NA|NA|TRBV2
CASSEEAGELFF
TGTGCCAGCAGTGAGGAGGCCGGGGAGCTGTTTTTT
>16|TRBJ2-2|few|TRBD2|TRBV5-6
CASSLDLAGGPGELFF
TGTGCCAGCAGCTTGGACCTAGCGGGGGGACCCGGGGAGCTGTTTTTT
>16|TRBJ1-2|few|TRBD1|TRBV27
CASRRNTGTDYAGYTF
TGTGCCAGCAGAAGAAATACCGGGACAGATTATGCTGGCTACACCTTC
>14|TRBJ1-5|once|NA|TRBV6-1
CASRAGGSNQPQHF
TGTGCCAGCCGAGCAGGTGGGAGCAATCAGCCCCAGCATTTT
>18|TRBJ2-2|NA|NA|TRBV6-1
CASSEAGGGHTNTGELFF
TGTGCCAGCAGTGAAGCGGGGGGGGGACACACGAACACCGGGGAGCTGTTTTTT
>15|TRBJ2-7|NA|NA|TRBV5-1
CASKRAVSINYEQYF
TGCGCCAGCAAGAGGGCGGTATCGATAAATTACGAGCAGTACTTC
>16|TRBJ2-1|NA|TRBD2|TRBV2
CASSDLTSGAYNEQFF
TGTGCCAGCAGTGACCTTACTAGCGGAGCCTACAATGAGCAGTTCTTC
>14|TRBJ1-5|NA|TRBD1|TRBV19
CASQRDRGNQPQHF
TGTGCCAGTCAAAGGGACAGGGGCAATCAGCCCCAGCATTTT
>14|TRBJ1-1|NA|NA|TRBV12-5
CASGVGGLDTEAFF
TGTGCTAGTGGCGTCGGGGGGCTAGACACTGAAGCTTTCTTT
>15|TRBJ2-7|NA|TRBD1|TRBV19
CASSLRDRSAYEQYF
TGTGCCAGTAGCCTCCGGGACAGGAGCGCTTATGAGCAGTACTTC
>15|TRBJ2-3|NA|NA|TRBV6-1
CASSAGLRGLDTQYF
TGTGCCAGCAGTGCGGGACTTAGGGGGCTTGATACGCAGTATTTT
>15|TRBJ1-2|NA|NA|TRBV4-1
CASSRDGGLNYGYTF
TGCGCCAGCAGCCGAGACGGGGGGCTTAACTATGGCTACACCTTC
>13|TRBJ1-1|few|NA|TRBV10-1
CASKESGRTEAFF
TGCGCCAGCAAGGAGTCAGGGAGGACTGAAGCTTTCTTT
>14|TRBJ2-7|NA|TRBD2|TRBV6-6
CASKKLAGSYEQYF
TGTGCCAGCAAGAAACTAGCGGGCTCCTACGAGCAGTACTTC
>19|TRBJ2-1|NA|TRBD2|TRBV7-9
CASSLVVRLAGGPSNEQFF
TGTGCCAGCAGCTTAGTCGTGCGTCTAGCGGGGGGGCCAAGTAATGAGCAGTTCTTC
>14|TRBJ2-1|NA|TRBD2|TRBV27
CASSLAGGQHEQFF
TGTGCCAGCAGTTTAGCGGGGGGGCAGCATGAGCAGTTCTTC
>15|TRBJ2-1|NA|NA|TRBV21-1
CASSARDREVTEQFF
TGTGCCAGCAGCGCACGGGACAGGGAGGTCACTGAGCAGTTCTTC
>13|TRBJ2-1|NA|NA|TRBV6-6
CASSMTVYNEQFF
TGTGCCAGCAGCATGACAGTTTACAATGAGCAGTTCTTC
>16|TRBJ2-7|NA|TRBD1|TRBV4-1
CASSQDQGQGDYEQYF
TGCGCCAGCAGCCAAGACCAGGGACAGGGAGACTACGAGCAGTACTTC
>14|TRBJ1-6|NA|NA|TRBV9
CASSVGTNNSPLHF
TGTGCCAGCAGCGTCGGGACTAATAATTCACCCCTCCACTTT
>13|TRBJ2-3|NA|NA|TRBV6-4
CASSSGSTDTQYF
TGTGCCAGCAGTTCAGGGAGCACAGATACGCAGTATTTT
>16|TRBJ1-4|NA|TRBD1|TRBV7-2
CASSLAFDRGQEKLFF
TGTGCCAGCAGCTTAGCTTTCGACAGGGGTCAAGAAAAACTGTTTTTT
>14|TRBJ2-7|NA|NA|TRBV27
CASSVHRSSYEQYF
TGTGCCAGCAGCGTTCATCGGAGCTCCTACGAGCAGTACTTC
>15|TRBJ1-2|once|TRBD1|TRBV27
CASMTGGLGSSGYTF
TGTGCCAGCATGACAGGGGGTCTGGGTTCCTCTGGCTACACCTTC
>14|TRBJ1-1|NA|NA|TRBV4-2
CASSQGVEAGEAFF
TGTGCCAGCAGCCAAGGGGTGGAGGCCGGCGAAGCTTTCTTT
>15|TRBJ2-1|NA|TRBD2|TRBV2
CASSATSGGANEQFF
TGTGCCAGCAGTGCAACCAGCGGGGGGGCGAATGAGCAGTTCTTC
>14|TRBJ2-2|few|NA|TRBV5-5
CASSLAAGTGELFF
TGTGCCAGCAGCTTGGCGGCGGGCACTGGGGAGCTGTTTTTT
>13|TRBJ2-7|once|NA|TRBV5-1
CASTPDNTYEQYF
TGCGCCAGCACCCCGGACAACACCTACGAGCAGTACTTC
>13|TRBJ1-1|NA|TRBD1|TRBV27
CASSFTGGTEAFF
TGTGCCAGCAGTTTTACAGGGGGAACTGAAGCTTTCTTT
>14|TRBJ2-5|NA|TRBD1|TRBV6-1
CASTRTGPKETQYF
TGTGCCAGCACTCGGACAGGGCCGAAAGAGACCCAGTACTTC
>15|TRBJ1-5|NA|TRBD1|TRBV6-1
CASSELDRSHQPQHF
TGTGCCAGCAGTGAACTGGACAGGTCCCATCAGCCCCAGCATTTT
>13|TRBJ1-1|many|NA|TRBV15
CATSREVQAEAFF
TGTGCCACCAGCAGAGAGGTACAGGCTGAAGCTTTCTTT
>15|TRBJ1-1|NA|NA|TRBV7-8
CASSLGGLGNTEAFF
TGTGCCAGCAGCTTAGGTGGCCTAGGGAACACTGAAGCTTTCTTT